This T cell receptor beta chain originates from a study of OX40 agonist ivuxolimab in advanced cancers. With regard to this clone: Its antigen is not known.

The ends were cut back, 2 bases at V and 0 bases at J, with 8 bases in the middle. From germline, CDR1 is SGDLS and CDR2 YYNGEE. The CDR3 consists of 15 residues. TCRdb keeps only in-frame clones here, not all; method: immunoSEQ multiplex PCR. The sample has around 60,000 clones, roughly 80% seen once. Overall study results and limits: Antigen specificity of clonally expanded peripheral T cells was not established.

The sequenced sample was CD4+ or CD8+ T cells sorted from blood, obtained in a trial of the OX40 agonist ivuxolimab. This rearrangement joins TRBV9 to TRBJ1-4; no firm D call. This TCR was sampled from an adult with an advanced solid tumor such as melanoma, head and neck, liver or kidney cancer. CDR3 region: CASSVQTTTNEKLFF. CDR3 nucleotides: TGTGCCAGCAGCGTGCAAACAACAACTAATGAAAAACTGTTTTTT.